This TCR beta chain came from a study of T cell repertoires in cytomegalovirus infection. This CDR3 comprises 18 residues. Losses at the gene ends were 4 bases for V and 3 bases for J; bases not matched to a gene: 6. Germline V gives CDR1 MDHEN, CDR2 SYDVKM. Using its own MiXCR run on the reads, TCRdb lists one record per CDR3 protein. This repertoire shows some 940,000 distinct CDR3 sequences, roughly 30% found once; its top ten account for around 15%. About this clonotype itself: Its antigen is undetermined.

The genes are TRBV28 and TRBJ2-2; 15 bases match TRBD2. The sequences come from cultured CD8+ T cells from PBMCs, collected from culture after CMV antigen stimulation. This receptor was obtained from a human donor in good health (CMV status not recorded). Some clones in this sample may be carry-over from other donors' samples. For the CDR3, the DNA is TGTGCCAGCAGTTCGAGGACTAGCGGGGGGGCCGACACCGGGGAGCTGTTTTTT. It translates to CASSSRTSGGADTGELFF.